These 3 T cell receptor beta chains came from one sample sequenced in a study of human T cells and chemical hapten exposure. Time point denoted: patch test 3, about 24 weeks after DPC sensitization. The treatment denotes: therapeutic diphenylcyclopropenone sensitization with weekly scalp DPC. MiXCR, run by TCRdb on the RACE reads, gives a single entry per CDR3 protein. This sample has approximately 97,000 distinct CDR3 sequences; less than 35% occur once, and the top ten carry approximately 10%. Here the sequenced sample was whole blood, taken in connection with sensitization to the hapten diphenylcyclopropenone (DPC). Every receptor here comes from a man between 40 and 49 years old with alopecia areata. Some clones in this sample may be carry-over from other donors' samples.

This clonotype was observed a handful of times. This chain uses TRBV6-5 with TRBJ2-3, with 10 bases aligning to TRBD2. The V gene end was trimmed by 2 bases and the J gene end by 4 bases; junction bases not matched to a gene: 3. The CDR3 contains 15 residues. The germline V gene has CDR1 MNHEY and CDR2 SVGAGI. The DNA of the CDR3 is TGTGCCAGCAGTTACGCTAGCGGGAGTTCAGATACGCAGTATTTT. Protein: CASSYASGSSDTQYF.

The rearrangement joins TRBV4-2 to TRBJ2-7; 8 nucleotides align to TRBD2. Germline loops: CDR1 LGHNA, CDR2 YNFKEQ. The trim removed 1 base at V and 3 bases at J, leaving 5 bases unmatched. CDR3 size: 15 residues. The CDR3 here is CASSQGPGLDYEQYF. The CDR3 DNA reads as TGTGCCAGCAGCCAAGGGCCGGGACTAGACTACGAGCAGTACTTC.

This rearrangement joins TRBV6-5 to TRBJ1-3; TRBD1 matches at 9 bases. CDR1 and CDR2 from the germline V gene are MNHEY and SVGAGI. V trimming: 2 bases; J trimming: 2 bases; junction bases outside the gene matches: 4. CDR3 size: 16 residues. The CDR3 region is CASSYVGTGTGNTIYF. The CDR3, as DNA: TGTGCCAGCAGTTACGTTGGGACAGGGACTGGAAACACCATATATTTT.